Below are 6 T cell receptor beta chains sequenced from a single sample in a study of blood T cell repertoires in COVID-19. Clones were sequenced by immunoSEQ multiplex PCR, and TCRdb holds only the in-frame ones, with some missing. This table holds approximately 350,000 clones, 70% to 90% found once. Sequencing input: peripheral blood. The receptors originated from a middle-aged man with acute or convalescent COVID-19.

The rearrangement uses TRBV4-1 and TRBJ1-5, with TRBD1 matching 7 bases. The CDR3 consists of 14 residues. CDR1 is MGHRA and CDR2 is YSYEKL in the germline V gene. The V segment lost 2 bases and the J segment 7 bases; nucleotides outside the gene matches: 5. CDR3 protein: CASSQRQGGQPQHF. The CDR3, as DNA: TGCGCCAGCAGCCAAAGACAGGGAGGACAGCCCCAGCATTTT.

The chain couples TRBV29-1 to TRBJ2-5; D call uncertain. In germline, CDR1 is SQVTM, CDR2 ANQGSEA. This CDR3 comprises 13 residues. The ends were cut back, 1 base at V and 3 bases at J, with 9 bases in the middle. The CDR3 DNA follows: TGCAGCGTTGAAGTGAACAATGAAGAGACCCAGTACTTC. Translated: CSVEVNNEETQYF. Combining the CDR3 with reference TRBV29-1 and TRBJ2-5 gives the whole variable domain SAVISQKPSRDICQRGTSLTIQCQVDSQVTMMFWYRQQPGQSLTLIATANQGSEATYESGFVIDKFPISRPNLTFSTLTVSNMSPEDSSIYLCSVEVNNEETQYFGPGTRLLVL.

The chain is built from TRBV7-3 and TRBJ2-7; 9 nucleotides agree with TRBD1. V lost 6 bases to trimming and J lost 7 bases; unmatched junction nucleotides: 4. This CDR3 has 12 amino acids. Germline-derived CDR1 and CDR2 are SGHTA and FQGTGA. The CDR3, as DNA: TGTGCCAGCAGTACCGGGACAGGGGAGCAGTACTTC. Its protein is CASSTGTGEQYF. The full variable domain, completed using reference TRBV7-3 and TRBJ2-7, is GAGVSQTPSNKVTEKGKYVELRCDPISGHTALYWYRQSLGQGPEFLIYFQGTGAADDSGLPNDRFFAVRPEGSVSTLKIQRTERGDSAVYLCASSTGTGEQYFGPGTRLTVT.

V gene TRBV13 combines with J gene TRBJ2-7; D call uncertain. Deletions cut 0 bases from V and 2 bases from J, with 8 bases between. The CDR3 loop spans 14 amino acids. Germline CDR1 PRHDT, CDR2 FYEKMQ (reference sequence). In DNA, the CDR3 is TGTGCCAGCAGCTTAGGGACTTCTCCCTACGAGCAGTACTTC. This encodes CASSLGTSPYEQYF.

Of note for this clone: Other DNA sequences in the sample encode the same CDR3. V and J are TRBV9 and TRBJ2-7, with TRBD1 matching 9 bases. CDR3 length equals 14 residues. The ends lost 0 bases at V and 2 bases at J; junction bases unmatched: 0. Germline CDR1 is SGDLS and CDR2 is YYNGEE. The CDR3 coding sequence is TGTGCCAGCAGCGTAGGACAGGGGGCCTACGAGCAGTACTTC. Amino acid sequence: CASSVGQGAYEQYF.

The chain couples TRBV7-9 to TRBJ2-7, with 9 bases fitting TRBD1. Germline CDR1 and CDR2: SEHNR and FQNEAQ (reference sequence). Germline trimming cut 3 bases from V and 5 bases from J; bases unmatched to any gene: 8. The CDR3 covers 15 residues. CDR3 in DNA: TGTGCCAGCAGCTTTGACGGACAGGGGTTCGACGAGCAGTACTTC. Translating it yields CASSFDGQGFDEQYF.